Below, 30 T cell receptor beta chains from the same sample are listed, as sequenced in a study of blood T cell repertoires in COVID-19. Sequencing was performed with immunoSEQ multiplex PCR; in TCRdb, only in-frame clones are kept and a portion is missing. The table shows 15,000 to 20,000 clones, with 70% to 90% occurring only once. What was sequenced was peripheral blood. All receptors come from a human donor in a cohort sampled during active COVID-19.

The rearrangement uses TRBV2 and TRBJ2-5; 9 bases line up with TRBD1. There are 15 residues in the CDR3. J lost 2 bases, V lost 5 bases, and 6 bases had no gene match. CDR1 and CDR2 from the germline V gene are SNHLY and FYNNEI. For the CDR3, the DNA is TGTGCCAGCAGTACGCCGGGACAGGGTCAAGAGACCCAGTACTTC. Translation: CASSTPGQGQETQYF.

The chain links TRBV4-2 to TRBJ2-1, with D perhaps TRBD2 (5 bases). Germline V CDR1 and CDR2: LGHNA, YNFKEQ. V lost 1 base, J lost 13 bases, and 14 bases lay in between. CDR3 length: 13 residues. The CDR3 DNA follows: TGTGCCAGCAGCCAAGCAAGGTCTAGCCGACAGTTCTTC. Translating it yields CASSQARSSRQFF.

This chain uses TRBV7-8 with TRBJ1-1; 7 nucleotides match TRBD1. Germline values: CDR1 SGHVS, CDR2 FQNEAQ. V shed 5 bases, J shed 8 bases, and the junction held 8 bases outside the gene matches. The CDR3 sequence is 13 residues long. DNA for the CDR3: TGTGCCAGCAGCCCCTCCCGGGACAGAGAAGCTTTCTTT. It codes for CASSPSRDREAFF.

The chain links TRBV9 to TRBJ2-5, with 10 bases matching TRBD1. Germline assignment: CDR1 SGDLS and CDR2 YYNGEE. Trimming removed 4 bases from V and 3 bases from J; junction bases left unmatched: 6. CDR3 length equals 15 residues. The DNA of the CDR3 is TGTGCCAGCAGCACCCGACAGGGGGCAGAAGAGACCCAGTACTTC. The encoded protein is CASSTRQGAEETQYF. Variable domain in full (rest from reference TRBV9 and TRBJ2-5): DSGVTQTPKHLITATGQRVTLRCSPRSGDLSVYWYQQSLDQGLQFLIQYYNGEERAKGNILERFSAQQFPDLHSELNLSSLELGDSALYFCASSTRQGAEETQYFGPGTRLLVL.

The gene calls are TRBV9 and TRBJ1-2; TRBD1 matches 11 bases. This CDR3 has 15 residues. The germline CDR1 and CDR2 sequences are SGDLS and YYNGEE. V shed 4 bases and J 3 bases; nucleotides not matched to a gene: 5. The CDR3 loop reads CASSPWTGGHYGYTF. The CDR3 DNA sequence: TGTGCCAGCAGCCCATGGACAGGGGGCCACTATGGCTACACCTTC. Full variable domain (missing parts from reference TRBV9 and TRBJ1-2): DSGVTQTPKHLITATGQRVTLRCSPRSGDLSVYWYQQSLDQGLQFLIQYYNGEERAKGNILERFSAQQFPDLHSELNLSSLELGDSALYFCASSPWTGGHYGYTFGSGTRLTVV.

The chain employs TRBV11-3 and TRBJ1-5, with D perhaps TRBD1 (5 bases). This CDR3 comprises 13 residues. In germline, CDR1 is SGHNT, CDR2 YENEEA. The V and J ends lost 5 bases and 8 bases respectively, with 13 bases between them. CDR3: CASSRAGNEPQHF. CDR3 nucleotides: TGTGCCAGCAGCAGAGCAGGGAATGAGCCCCAGCATTTT.

The chain is built from TRBV3-1 (or the pseudogene TRBV3-2) and TRBJ2-3; 7 bases agree with TRBD2. V lost 0 bases and J lost 0; bases outside the gene matches: 6. CDR1 is LGHDT, CDR2 YNNKEL, per germline (reference sequence). This CDR3 has 17 residues. The CDR3 nucleotides are TGTGCCAGCAGCCAAGAGTCTGGGCGGGGGAGCACAGATACGCAGTATTTT. Translating it yields CASSQESGRGSTDTQYF.

The CDR3 nucleotides are TGTGCCAGCAGCTTAGGGAGGGACCAAGAGACCCAGTACTTC. Its translation: CASSLGRDQETQYF. The V and J genes are TRBV7-2 and TRBJ2-5, with D possibly being TRBD2 (6 bases). CDR1 is SGHTA and CDR2 is FQGNSA in the germline V gene. The V end lost 1 base, the J end lost 0 bases, and 6 bases lay between the germline ends. The CDR3 sequence is 14 residues long.

The CDR3 sequence: CASVASAGVVLSAQYF. For the CDR3, the DNA is TGTGCCAGCGTAGCCTCGGCGGGAGTAGTTCTTTCCGCGCAGTATTTT. The V gene is TRBV27, the J gene TRBJ2-3, with 7 bases fitting TRBD2. CDR3 length: 16 residues. V dropped 8 bases and J dropped 10; count of bases not matched to a gene: 21. Germline V gene data show CDR1 as MNHEY and CDR2 as SMNVEV (reference sequence).

V is TRBV7-2 and J is TRBJ1-1; possible D gene TRBD1, 5 bases. The CDR3 has 15 residues. CDR1 and CDR2 from the germline V gene are SGHTA and FQGNSA. The germline V and J ends were trimmed by 0 bases and 6 bases, with 14 bases remaining between them. The DNA of the CDR3 is TGTGCCAGCAGCTTAGCGGGCACAGGCCCAGCTGAAGCTTTCTTT. Its protein product is CASSLAGTGPAEAFF.

V usage is TRBV10-3 and J usage is TRBJ2-1, with 12 bases identical to TRBD2. Germline V lookup: CDR1 ENHRY, CDR2 SYGVKD. The CDR3 contains 16 residues. V shed 3 bases, J shed 8 bases, and the junction held 8 bases outside the gene matches. Written as DNA, the CDR3 is TGTGCCATCAGTGACACCGGACTAGCGGGACAGGATGAGCAGTTCTTC. Its translation: CAISDTGLAGQDEQFF.

This chain joins TRBV19 and TRBJ1-6; D possibly corresponds to TRBD1 (5 bases). Trimming took 6 bases from V and 10 from J, leaving 10 bases between them. The CDR3 totals 12 residues. Germline CDR1 and CDR2: LNHDA and SQIVND (reference sequence). CDR3 amino acids: CASRVQDSPLHF. The CDR3 DNA reads as TGTGCCAGTAGGGTACAGGACTCACCCCTCCACTTT. Complete variable domain (other parts from reference TRBV19 and TRBJ1-6): DGGITQSPKYLFRKEGQNVTLSCEQNLNHDAMYWYRQDPGQGLRLIYYSQIVNDFQKGDIAEGYSVSREKKESFPLTVTSAQKNPTAFYLCASRVQDSPLHFGNGTRLTVT.

Concerning this clone itself: The same CDR3 also results from other DNA sequences found in this sample. The rearrangement joins TRBV11-2 to TRBJ2-2, with D maybe TRBD1 (6 bases). Germline V lookup: CDR1 SGHAT, CDR2 FQNNGV. CDR3 length: 16 residues. Trimming stripped 5 bases from V and 0 bases from J, with 13 bases between. As DNA, the CDR3 is TGTGCCAGCAGCCCAAGAGGGGGTTCGAACACCGGGGAGCTGTTTTTT. The encoded protein is CASSPRGGSNTGELFF.

The V call is TRBV3-1 (or the pseudogene TRBV3-2), the J call TRBJ1-4; D not resolved. The germline CDR1 and CDR2 sequences are LGHDT and YNNKEL (reference sequence). The CDR3 spans 18 residues. V lost 6 bases, J lost 2 bases, and 22 bases lay in between. The CDR3 region has the DNA TGTGCCAGCAGTCCTGCTTGGGCGCGCCTTAGGACTAATGAAAAACTGTTTTTT. It specifies CASSPAWARLRTNEKLFF.

The chain is built from TRBV19 and TRBJ1-1; TRBD1 matches 7 bases. V gave up 9 bases and J gave up 7 bases; unmatched junction bases: 5. There are 11 residues in the CDR3. Per germline, CDR1 LNHDA and CDR2 SQIVND (reference sequence). The CDR3 nucleotides read TGTGCCAGCACGGACAGGTTTGAAGCTTTCTTT. It yields the protein CASTDRFEAFF. Looking up the rest from reference TRBV19 and TRBJ1-1 gives the full variable domain: DGGITQSPKYLFRKEGQNVTLSCEQNLNHDAMYWYRQDPGQGLRLIYYSQIVNDFQKGDIAEGYSVSREKKESFPLTVTSAQKNPTAFYLCASTDRFEAFFGQGTRLTVV.

This chain links TRBV19 with TRBJ2-7, with TRBD1 matching over 9 bases. Trimming removed 10 bases from V and 3 bases from J; junction bases left unmatched: 7. In germline, CDR1 is LNHDA, CDR2 SQIVND (reference sequence). The CDR3 spans 13 residues. CDR3 in amino acids: CATTGQGNYEQYF. The CDR3 coding sequence is TGTGCCACCACCGGACAGGGGAACTACGAGCAGTACTTC.

The chain carries TRBV18 and TRBJ1-4, with 7 bases that match TRBD1. V lost 4 bases, J lost 5 bases, and 16 bases stayed unmatched. The CDR3 is made up of 18 amino acids. CDR1 and CDR2 (germline): KGHSH, LQKENI. The CDR3 sequence is CASSQTGKSSGPNEKLFF. DNA of the CDR3: TGTGCCAGCTCACAGACAGGGAAGTCCTCTGGGCCAAATGAAAAACTGTTTTTT.

The chain carries TRBV27 and TRBJ1-2; 7 bases map to TRBD1. The germline V gene has CDR1 MNHEY and CDR2 SMNVEV (reference sequence). The CDR3 spans 15 residues. V trimming: 2 bases; J trimming: 0 bases; junction bases outside the gene matches: 3. The CDR3 coding sequence is TGTGCCAGCAGTTTAGAGGGACAGACTAACTATGGCTACACCTTC. This codes for CASSLEGQTNYGYTF.

By its share, this clone is large. J is TRBJ2-7 and V is TRBV14, with D uncertain. CDR1 is SGHDN and CDR2 is FVKESK in the germline V gene. Between the trimmed V and J ends, which lost 4 bases and 2 bases, there was a span of 9 bases. CDR3 length equals 13 residues. In DNA form, the CDR3 reads TGTGCCAGCAGCCTCGCCCGAGCCTACGAGCAGTACTTC. It yields the protein CASSLARAYEQYF.

This clone has a single count. The chain links TRBV3-1 (or the pseudogene TRBV3-2) to TRBJ2-4, with TRBD2 identical over 7 bases. V lost 1 base to trimming and J lost 0 bases; unmatched junction nucleotides: 6. The CDR3 is made up of 17 amino acids. Germline CDR1 is LGHDT and CDR2 is YNNKEL (reference sequence). The CDR3 DNA sequence: TGTGCCAGCAGCCAAGTGAGGGCGGGAGAAGCCAAAAACATTCAGTACTTC. Encoded protein: CASSQVRAGEAKNIQYF.

The chain employs TRBV6-6 and TRBJ1-4; 10 nucleotides match TRBD1. Germline V gene sequence: CDR1 MNHNY, CDR2 SVGAGI (reference sequence). With V trimmed by 6 bases and J by 3 bases, 4 bases remained unmatched. The CDR3 extends over 15 amino acids. Here the CDR3 reads CASRTGGAANEKLFF. The CDR3 nucleotides are TGTGCCAGCAGGACAGGGGGCGCGGCTAATGAAAAACTGTTTTTT.

The CDR3, as DNA: TGTGCCAGCAGCGTAGCGGGGGGGGCTAATGAGCAGTTCTTC. Encoded protein: CASSVAGGANEQFF. The chain carries TRBV9 and TRBJ2-1; 8 bases match TRBD2. The CDR3 spans 14 residues. V was pared by 0 bases and J by 7 bases, with 3 bases of the junction left unmatched. The germline CDR1 and CDR2 sequences are SGDLS and YYNGEE.

This clone appeared a few times. The rearrangement links TRBV27 to TRBJ1-1; 9 positions match TRBD1. The CDR3 is 13 residues long. Per germline, CDR1 MNHEY and CDR2 SMNVEV (reference sequence). V shed 6 bases, J shed 1 base, and the junction held 0 bases outside the gene matches. The CDR3 is CASRTGGNTEAFF. The DNA of the CDR3 is TGTGCCAGCAGGACAGGGGGGAACACTGAAGCTTTCTTT.

There are a few counts of this clone. The rearrangement links TRBV6-4 to TRBJ2-3; a weak D match, TRBD2 (7 bases). The CDR3 has 15 residues. Germline CDR1 reads MRHNA; CDR2 reads SNTAGT. Trimming took 2 bases from V and 0 from J, leaving 9 bases between them. CDR3 in DNA: TGTGCCAGCAGTGACGGGGGGGCTAGCACAGATACGCAGTATTTT. Protein: CASSDGGASTDTQYF.

The CDR3 DNA is TGCGCCAGCAGCTCCCTTTCTACCTATAATTCACCCCTCCACTTT. Its protein product is CASSSLSTYNSPLHF. The V gene is TRBV5-1, the J gene TRBJ1-6; D remains unclear. The V and J ends lost 3 bases and 2 bases respectively, with 9 bases between them. The germline gives CDR1 SGHRS, CDR2 YFSETQ. The CDR3 is 15 residues long. Variable domain in full (rest from reference TRBV5-1 and TRBJ1-6): KAGVTQTPRYLIKTRGQQVTLSCSPISGHRSVSWYQQTPGQGLQFLFEYFSETQRNKGNFPGRFSGRQFSNSRSEMNVSTLELGDSALYLCASSSLSTYNSPLHFGNGTRLTVT.

The chain recombines TRBV27 with TRBJ2-7; 11 positions agree with TRBD1. The length of the CDR3 is 14 residues. Trimming cost V 4 bases and J 5 bases; bases outside gene matches: 4. Germline-derived CDR1 and CDR2 are MNHEY and SMNVEV (reference sequence). The CDR3 spells CASSSGQGADEQYF. The CDR3 nucleotides are TGTGCCAGCAGTTCAGGACAGGGGGCCGACGAGCAGTACTTC.

CDR3 nucleotides: TGTGCCAGCAGCTTCATGGACAGTGACGCTGAAGCTTTCTTT. This translates into CASSFMDSDAEAFF. The rearrangement joins TRBV7-6 to TRBJ1-1; D perhaps matches TRBD1 (6 bases). The CDR3 extends over 14 amino acids. Germline CDR1 and CDR2: SGHVS and FNYEAQ. V was shortened by 3 bases and J by 6 bases, with 14 bases between the two germline ends.

The chain combines TRBV3-1 (or the pseudogene TRBV3-2) with TRBJ2-1, with D perhaps TRBD1 (6 bases). CDR1 and CDR2 (germline): LGHDT, YNNKEL (reference sequence). V dropped 2 bases and J dropped 4 bases, with 18 bases sitting between them. CDR3 size: 17 residues. The CDR3 here is CASSQPGQFQGYNEQFF. The CDR3 DNA reads TGTGCCAGCAGCCAACCAGGACAGTTTCAAGGGTACAATGAGCAGTTCTTC.

This chain links TRBV27 with TRBJ1-2; possible D gene TRBD1, 6 bases. In germline, CDR1 is MNHEY, CDR2 SMNVEV (reference sequence). The CDR3 contains 15 residues. Between the trimmed V and J ends, which lost 3 bases and 5 bases, there was a span of 16 bases. DNA of the CDR3: TGTGCCAGCAGTTTGACAAACAGGGCTGGGTATGGCTACACCTTC. It encodes CASSLTNRAGYGYTF.

This clone was detected only a few times. The chain recombines TRBV5-1 with TRBJ2-7; TRBD1 is a possible D gene (5 bases). Germline values: CDR1 SGHRS, CDR2 YFSETQ. The V gene lost 1 base and the J gene lost 1 base, with 9 bases spanning the gap. The CDR3 contains 14 residues. CDR3 region: CASSLQGPSYEQYF. The CDR3 coding sequence is TGCGCCAGCAGCTTGCAGGGCCCTTCCTACGAGCAGTACTTC.